Shown below are 16 T cell receptor beta chains from a single sample sequenced in a study of shared clonotypes between healthy human individuals. The data were produced by immunoSEQ multiplex PCR, yet TCRdb's version contains in-frame clones alone and is incomplete. The sample yields roughly 2.2 million clones, approximately 95% seen once. The specimen was naive CD4+ T cells from PBMCs. Subset reported: CD45RA+ positively selected. The receptors were gathered from a young man in good health. Some clones in this sample may be carry-over from other donors' samples.

The chain recombines TRBV7-3 with TRBJ2-5; D is perhaps TRBD1 (6 bases). Germline assignment: CDR1 SGHTA and CDR2 FQGTGA. V dropped 5 bases and J dropped 1 base, with 14 bases sitting between them. The length of the CDR3 is 15 residues. The CDR3 region has the DNA TGTGCCAGCAGCCCGACAGGACCTCTCCAAGAGACCCAGTACTTC. Translating it yields CASSPTGPLQETQYF.

The V and J genes are TRBV15 and TRBJ2-7, with TRBD2 identical over 13 bases. With 3 bases clipped from V and 2 bases from J, the junction kept 4 bases outside the gene matches. There are 16 residues in the CDR3. Germline CDR1 reads LNHNV; CDR2 reads YYDKDF (reference sequence). CDR3 DNA sequence: TGTGCCACCAGCAGTGCCGGGACTAGCGGGACCTACGAGCAGTACTTC. Translation gives CATSSAGTSGTYEQYF.

This clone was picked up one time. This sequence joins TRBV28 and TRBJ2-7, with a tentative D call TRBD2 (7 bases). The CDR3 has 14 amino acids. Germline assignment: CDR1 MDHEN and CDR2 SYDVKM. The ends were cut back, 7 bases at V and 9 bases at J, with 22 bases in the middle. The CDR3 protein is CASTRGGGANGQYF. CDR3 DNA: TGTGCCAGCACGAGGGGGGGAGGGGCTAATGGGCAGTACTTC.

The V call is TRBV4-1, the J call TRBJ2-7; 9 bases agree with TRBD2. With V trimmed by 3 bases and J by 2 bases, 14 bases remained unmatched. Germline V gene lookup returns CDR1 MGHRA and CDR2 YSYEKL. The length of the CDR3 is 18 residues. The CDR3 region is CASSQPTASGVSTYEQYF. The CDR3 DNA reads as TGCGCCAGCAGCCAGCCTACAGCTAGCGGGGTCTCAACCTACGAGCAGTACTTC.

The CDR3: CASSLLRQGLNEKLFF. CDR3 sequence (DNA): TGTGCCAGCAGTCTCTTAAGACAGGGCCTTAATGAAAAACTGTTTTTT. The chain has TRBV2 and TRBJ1-4; 7 bases are a match to TRBD1. The CDR3 sequence is 16 residues long. Germline V gene lookup returns CDR1 SNHLY and CDR2 FYNNEI. Losses at the gene ends were 5 bases for V and 4 bases for J; bases not matched to a gene: 10.

The chain couples TRBV5-1 to TRBJ1-1; D is possibly TRBD1 (6 bases). The germline CDR1 and CDR2 sequences are SGHRS and YFSETQ. V lost 4 bases, J lost 2 bases, and 12 bases lay in between. The CDR3 is 14 residues long. Here the CDR3 reads CASSIDRSNTEAFF. The CDR3 nucleotides read TGCGCCAGCAGCATTGACAGGTCCAACACTGAAGCTTTCTTT.

This chain uses TRBV6-6 with TRBJ1-2; no firm D call. Looked up from germline, CDR1 is MNHNY and CDR2 is SVGAGI (reference sequence). Trimming stripped 0 bases from V and 0 bases from J, with 8 bases between. The CDR3 spans 15 residues. CDR3 protein: CASSYSPVANYGYTF. The CDR3 DNA reads as TGTGCCAGCAGTTACTCTCCAGTGGCTAACTATGGCTACACCTTC.

This sequence joins TRBV7-9 and TRBJ1-1; D may be TRBD1 (5 bases). The CDR3 consists of 11 residues. Trimming took off 5 bases at V and 7 bases at J, with 8 bases between the two ends. Germline CDR1 is SEHNR and CDR2 is FQNEAQ (reference sequence). The CDR3 bases are TGTGCCAGCAGCACAGGAGTTGAAGCTTTCTTT. This encodes CASSTGVEAFF.

On this clone itself: The same CDR3 can be traced to other DNA sequences in this sample. This rearrangement joins TRBV19 to TRBJ2-3; 10 nucleotides line up with TRBD1. The germline gives CDR1 LNHDA, CDR2 SQIVND (reference sequence). V shed 6 bases, J shed 3 bases, and the junction held 6 bases outside the gene matches. This CDR3 has 15 amino acids. The CDR3 region has the DNA TGTGCCAGTAGGGGACCGGGACAGGGGACAGATACGCAGTATTTT. Translation: CASRGPGQGTDTQYF. Filled out from reference TRBV19 and TRBJ2-3, the complete variable domain reads DGGITQSPKYLFRKEGQNVTLSCEQNLNHDAMYWYRQDPGQGLRLIYYSQIVNDFQKGDIAEGYSVSREKKESFPLTVTSAQKNPTAFYLCASRGPGQGTDTQYFGPGTRLTVL.

The V gene is TRBV29-1, the J gene TRBJ1-2; TRBD1 might be the D (6 bases). The germline CDR1 and CDR2 sequences are SQVTM and ANQGSEA. V lost 2 bases to trimming and J lost 11 bases, with 21 bases between them. This CDR3 is 14 amino acids long. This CDR3 is CSVETGHTTDLYTF. In nucleotides, the CDR3 is TGCAGCGTTGAAACGGGACATACCACCGACCTATACACCTTC.

For this clone: Different DNA sequences within this sample yield the same CDR3. The chain couples TRBV11-2 to TRBJ1-2; D gene unclear. The CDR3 loop spans 13 amino acids. Trimming pared 1 base from V and 2 bases from J, leaving 5 bases between. The germline V gene has CDR1 SGHAT and CDR2 FQNNGV. The CDR3 loop reads CASSLAQNYGYTF. As DNA, the CDR3 is TGTGCCAGCAGCTTAGCCCAAAACTATGGCTACACCTTC.

This chain joins TRBV7-3 and TRBJ2-3; D might be TRBD1 (6 bases). Germline-derived CDR1 and CDR2 are SGHTA and FQGTGA. V was cut by 4 bases and J by 0 bases, with 14 bases left in between. The CDR3 is 16 amino acids. CDR3: CASSSTGSSSTDTQYF. The DNA for the CDR3 is TGTGCCAGCAGCTCAACAGGGAGTTCTAGCACAGATACGCAGTATTTT.

V is TRBV11-2 and J is TRBJ1-2; TRBD1 aligns across 7 bases. Germline V gene data show CDR1 as SGHAT and CDR2 as FQNNGV. This CDR3 is 14 amino acids long. V shed 5 bases, J shed 7 bases, and the junction held 10 bases outside the gene matches. The CDR3 region has the DNA TGTGCCAGCAGCAGGGACAGCATATGGAGTGGCTACACCTTC. Translated, it gives CASSRDSIWSGYTF. The entire variable domain, with the rest obtained from reference TRBV11-2 and TRBJ1-2, is as follows: EAGVAQSPRYKIIEKRQSVAFWCNPISGHATLYWYQQILGQGPKLLIQFQNNGVVDDSQLPKDRFSAERLKGVDSTLKIQPAKLEDSAVYLCASSRDSIWSGYTFGSGTRLTVV.

This clone was counted once. The V and J genes are TRBV30 and TRBJ2-5; tentatively, D is TRBD1 or TRBD2 (5 bases each). Trimming pared 5 bases from V and 13 bases from J, leaving 26 bases between. This CDR3 has 14 residues. Per the germline V gene, CDR1 is GTSNPN and CDR2 is SVGIG (reference sequence). The CDR3 loop is CAWGLAGTGGLGYF. The DNA of the CDR3 is TGTGCCTGGGGCCTTGCCGGGACGGGTGGTTTGGGGTACTTC.

The genes are TRBV2 and TRBJ2-3; D perhaps matches TRBD2 (6 bases). V was shortened by 7 bases and J by 1 base, with 12 bases between the two germline ends. The CDR3 extends over 14 amino acids. Germline CDR1 SNHLY, CDR2 FYNNEI. The CDR3 DNA is TGTGCCAGCACGCAGCGGGCCGGCACAGATACGCAGTATTTT. Its protein is CASTQRAGTDTQYF.

V gene TRBV2 combines with J gene TRBJ1-2; TRBD1 matches at 9 bases. The CDR3 spans 13 residues. V shed 6 bases and J 5 bases; nucleotides not matched to a gene: 4. The V gene's germline CDR1 is SNHLY and CDR2 FYNNEI. The CDR3 DNA is TGTGCCAGCAGACAGGGGGCTGGTTATGGCTACACCTTC. Translation: CASRQGAGYGYTF. Filled out from reference TRBV2 and TRBJ1-2, the complete variable domain reads EPEVTQTPSHQVTQMGQEVILRCVPISNHLYFYWYRQILGQKVEFLVSFYNNEISEKSEIFDDQFSVERPDGSNFTLKIRSTKLEDSAMYFCASRQGAGYGYTFGSGTRLTVV.